These 22 T cell receptor beta chains share one sample of origin, sequenced in a study of early T cells in non-severe SARS-CoV-2 infection. One entry per CDR3 protein, called by TCRdb with MiXCR from the 5' RACE reads. The table has about 76,000 distinct CDR3 sequences, approximately 11% seen once; the top ten hold about 4.4%. The sample consisted of whole blood. The origin of the receptors is an adult who was a healthcare worker with PCR-confirmed SARS-CoV-2 infection or an uninfected control (not recorded which).

This clonotype was seen a few times. The rearrangement uses TRBV29-1 and TRBJ2-5; weak D call: TRBD1 (6 bases). The CDR3 has 14 amino acids. V shed 2 bases and J shed 5 bases, with 15 bases lying between them. Germline CDR1 SQVTM, CDR2 ANQGSEA. CDR3 bases: TGCAGCGTTGAAAGGGGGACCCAGGGTGAGACCCAGTACTTC. It specifies CSVERGTQGETQYF.

This clonotype was counted ten times or more. The chain combines TRBV6-2 or TRBV6-3 with TRBJ2-2; D may be TRBD2 (5 bases). The ends were cut back, 6 bases at V and 7 bases at J, with 12 bases in the middle. Germline loops: CDR1 MNHEY, CDR2 SVGEGT. This CDR3 contains 13 residues. DNA of the CDR3: TGTGCCAGCAGCTGGCTAGCCTTCGGGGAGCTGTTTTTT. This encodes CASSWLAFGELFF.

This clonotype was observed many times. The rearrangement uses TRBV27 and TRBJ2-7; 7 bases map to TRBD1. The J segment lost 3 bases and the V segment lost 5 bases, leaving 7 bases of the junction unmatched. CDR1 and CDR2 from the germline V gene are MNHEY and SMNVEV (reference sequence). CDR3 size: 14 residues. The CDR3 sequence is CASSPRQGDYEQYF. As DNA, the CDR3 is TGTGCCAGCAGTCCCCGACAGGGTGACTACGAGCAGTACTTC.

This clonotype was counted ten times or more. This chain uses TRBV7-9 with TRBJ2-1; maybe TRBD2 (6 bases). CDR1 SEHNR and CDR2 FQNEAQ come from the germline V gene (reference sequence). Trimming cost V 5 bases and J 10 bases, with 6 bases left between them. This CDR3 is built from 10 residues. In DNA, the CDR3 is TGTGCCAGCAGCAGCGGGGAGCAGTTCTTC. The encoded protein is CASSSGEQFF.

This chain uses TRBV29-1 with TRBJ1-6; 9 bases align to TRBD1. The CDR3 has 13 amino acids. Germline V gene data show CDR1 as SQVTM and CDR2 as ANQGSEA. V trimming: 4 bases; J trimming: 7 bases; junction bases outside the gene matches: 2. The DNA of the CDR3 is TGCAGCGTTGCTGACAGGGGGAATTCACCCCTCCACTTT. Translation: CSVADRGNSPLHF.

The chain couples TRBV20-1 to TRBJ2-3; D ambiguous. Trimming removed 0 bases at V and 2 bases at J, with 12 bases between. This CDR3 has 15 residues. Germline V lookup: CDR1 DFQATT, CDR2 SNEGSKA (reference sequence). This chain's CDR3 is CSARELTRVTDTQYF. CDR3 nucleotides: TGCAGTGCTAGAGAGCTGACTCGGGTCACAGATACGCAGTATTTT.

This clonotype came up many times. Germline is not matched at one junction end, which may reflect a read error. The V call is TRBV7-7, the J call TRBJ2-1, with TRBD2 matching 8 bases. Per the germline V gene, CDR1 is SSHAT and CDR2 is FNYEAQ (reference sequence). CDR3 length: 14 amino acids. The DNA of the CDR3 is TGTGCTAGCAGCTTAGCGGGATGGGAGACAGAGCAGTTCTTC. It yields the protein CASSLAGWETEQFF.

This clonotype came up many times. The chain carries TRBV15 and TRBJ2-5; 12 nucleotides agree with TRBD2. J gave up 5 bases and V 1 base, and 8 bases lay outside the gene matches. Germline CDR1 is LNHNV and CDR2 is YYDKDF (reference sequence). CDR3 length: 17 residues. CDR3 region: CATSRAKGLAGGETQYF. The DNA of the CDR3 is TGTGCCACCAGCAGAGCGAAGGGACTAGCGGGTGGGGAGACCCAGTACTTC.

At least ten counts were recorded for this clonotype. The V call is TRBV12-3 or TRBV12-4, the J call TRBJ1-5, with a tentative D call TRBD1 (5 bases). V was cut by 3 bases and J by 1 base, with 10 bases left in between. CDR3 length: 15 amino acids. The CDR3 spells CASSLGTRSNQPQHF. CDR3 nucleotide sequence: TGTGCCAGCAGTTTGGGGACGAGAAGCAATCAGCCCCAGCATTTT.

This sequence joins TRBV3-1 and TRBJ1-1; possibly TRBD1 for D (5 bases). This CDR3 is built from 14 residues. The V gene's germline CDR1 is LGHDT and CDR2 YNNKEL (reference sequence). V was cut by 0 bases and J by 3 bases, with 8 bases left in between. DNA for the CDR3: TGTGCCAGCAGCCAAGATGAGGGGTACACTGAAGCTTTCTTT. Amino acids: CASSQDEGYTEAFF.

The chain combines TRBV11-2 with TRBJ2-3; D not certain. Per germline, CDR1 SGHAT and CDR2 FQNNGV. V lost 4 bases, J lost 1 base, and 9 bases lay in between. CDR3 length: 14 amino acids. CDR3 residues: CASSYEPGTDTQYF. The DNA of the CDR3 is TGTGCCAGCAGCTACGAGCCGGGCACAGATACGCAGTATTTT.

The rearrangement links TRBV4-2 to TRBJ2-5, with TRBD2 as a possible D gene (7 bases). The V and J ends lost 0 bases and 5 bases respectively, with 16 bases between them. The length of the CDR3 is 16 residues. Germline V gives CDR1 LGHNA, CDR2 YNFKEQ. CDR3 DNA sequence: TGTGCCAGCAGCCAAGACCCCTCGGGGGGCCCCGAGACCCAGTACTTC. The encoded protein is CASSQDPSGGPETQYF.

CDR3 sequence (DNA): TGCAGCATCTGGGACAGCAACTACGAGCAGTACTTC. Protein sequence: CSIWDSNYEQYF. This chain connects TRBV29-1 to TRBJ2-7, with 7 positions matching TRBD1. Trimming took 8 bases from V and 3 from J; bases not matched to a gene: 7. Germline assignment: CDR1 SQVTM and CDR2 ANQGSEA. The CDR3 totals 12 residues.

The DNA for the CDR3 is TGTGCCAGCAGTGCCCGGGACTTAGCTCGCATTCAGTACTTC. It codes for CASSARDLARIQYF. The chain employs TRBV6-2 or TRBV6-3 and TRBJ2-4, with a weak D call TRBD2 (6 bases). The length of the CDR3 is 14 residues. The ends were cut back, 5 bases at V and 9 bases at J, with 17 bases in the middle. Germline loops: CDR1 MNHEY, CDR2 SVGEGT.

The chain's CDR3 is CASSPPKAGGNQPQHF. The CDR3 DNA reads TGTGCCAGCAGCCCCCCAAAGGCCGGAGGCAATCAGCCCCAGCATTTT. The rearrangement links TRBV12-3 or TRBV12-4 to TRBJ1-5, with D uncertain. The CDR3 has 16 amino acids. Trimming left V 6 bases short and J 2 bases short, with 17 bases between.

This clonotype was observed at least ten times. This CDR3 reads CASSHTGAGNTIYF. The CDR3 nucleotides are TGTGCCAGCAGCCACACAGGGGCTGGAAACACCATATATTTT. V and J are TRBV3-1 and TRBJ1-3, with TRBD1 matching over 7 bases. J was trimmed by 2 bases and V by 3 bases; bases with no gene match: 1. The CDR3 is 14 amino acids. In germline, CDR1 is LGHDT, CDR2 YNNKEL (reference sequence).

This clonotype was seen ten or more times. This chain joins TRBV5-6 and TRBJ2-1; 8 bases fit TRBD2. The CDR3 length is 14 residues. Trimming cost V 0 bases and J 5 bases; bases outside gene matches: 1. Germline values: CDR1 SGHDT, CDR2 YYEEEE. DNA for the CDR3: TGTGCCAGCAGCTTGGGAGCGGGGGACAATGAGCAGTTCTTC. Protein product: CASSLGAGDNEQFF.

This clonotype appeared many times. The chain has TRBV20-1 and TRBJ2-3; possible D gene TRBD2, 6 bases. CDR3 length: 15 residues. Germline V gives CDR1 DFQATT, CDR2 SNEGSKA (reference sequence). The V and J ends lost 0 bases and 0 bases respectively, with 10 bases between them. The CDR3 is CSARDGRGSTDTQYF. CDR3 sequence (DNA): TGCAGTGCTAGAGATGGTCGGGGGAGCACAGATACGCAGTATTTT.

At least ten counts were recorded for this clonotype. This sequence joins TRBV5-1 and TRBJ2-7; D gene ambiguous. This CDR3 has 13 amino acids. Per the germline V gene, CDR1 is SGHRS and CDR2 is YFSETQ. Trimming pared 0 bases from V and 6 bases from J, leaving 10 bases between. CDR3 bases: TGCGCCAGCAGCTTGGGTGCAGGTACCGAGCAGTACTTC. Amino acids: CASSLGAGTEQYF.

This clonotype was seen only once. J is TRBJ1-2 and V is TRBV6-4, with 7 positions matching TRBD1. The length of the CDR3 is 15 residues. Germline CDR1 is MRHNA and CDR2 is SNTAGT. With 0 bases clipped from V and 3 bases from J, the junction kept 4 bases outside the gene matches. CDR3 bases: TGTGCCAGCAGTGACTCGAATCAGGGGGACTATGGCTACACCTTC. Its protein product is CASSDSNQGDYGYTF.

There are many counts of this clonotype. The chain has TRBV5-4 and TRBJ1-2; D unclear. Germline assignment: CDR1 SGHNT and CDR2 YYREEE (reference sequence). The V end lost 0 bases, the J end lost 7 bases, and 4 bases lay between the germline ends. This CDR3 contains 11 residues. The DNA for the CDR3 is TGTGCCAGCAGCTTGGGGGCTGGCTACACCTTC. This codes for CASSLGAGYTF.

Only a few counts were recorded for this clonotype. The V and J genes are TRBV12-5 and TRBJ2-3; 11 bases map to TRBD2. Germline V lookup: CDR1 LGHNT, CDR2 FRNRAP. The J segment lost 4 bases and the V segment lost 6 bases, leaving 9 bases of the junction unmatched. This CDR3 is 16 amino acids long. The DNA of the CDR3 is TGTGCTAGTGGGCTTAGCGGGGGGGCCGGAGCAGATACGCAGTATTTT. This gives the protein CASGLSGGAGADTQYF.